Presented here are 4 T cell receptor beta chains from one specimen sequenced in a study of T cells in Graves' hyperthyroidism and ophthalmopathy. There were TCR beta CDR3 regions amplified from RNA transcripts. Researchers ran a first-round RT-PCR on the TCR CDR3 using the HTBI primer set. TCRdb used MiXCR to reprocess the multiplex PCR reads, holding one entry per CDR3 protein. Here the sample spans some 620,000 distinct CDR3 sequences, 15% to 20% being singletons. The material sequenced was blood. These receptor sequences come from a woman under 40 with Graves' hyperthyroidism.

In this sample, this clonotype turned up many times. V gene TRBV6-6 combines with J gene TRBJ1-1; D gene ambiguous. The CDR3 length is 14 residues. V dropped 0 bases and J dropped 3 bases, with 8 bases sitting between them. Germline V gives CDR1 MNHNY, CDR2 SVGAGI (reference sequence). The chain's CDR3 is CASSYSGRYTEAFF. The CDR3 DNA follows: TGTGCCAGCAGTTACTCAGGCAGGTACACTGAAGCTTTCTTT.

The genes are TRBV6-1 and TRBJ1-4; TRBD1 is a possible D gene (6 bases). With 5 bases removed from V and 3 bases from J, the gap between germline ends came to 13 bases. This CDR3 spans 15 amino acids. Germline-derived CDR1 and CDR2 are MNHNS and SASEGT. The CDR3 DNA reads TGTGCCAGCAGTAAGAGACAGGCAGCTAATGAAAAACTGTTTTTT. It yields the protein CASSKRQAANEKLFF.

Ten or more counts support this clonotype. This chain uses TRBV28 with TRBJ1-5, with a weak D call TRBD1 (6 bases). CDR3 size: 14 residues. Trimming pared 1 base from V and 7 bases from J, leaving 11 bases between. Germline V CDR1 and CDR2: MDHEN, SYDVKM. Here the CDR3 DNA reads TGTGCCAGCAGTTTATACAGGGAGGGCCAGCCCCAGCATTTT. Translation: CASSLYREGQPQHF.

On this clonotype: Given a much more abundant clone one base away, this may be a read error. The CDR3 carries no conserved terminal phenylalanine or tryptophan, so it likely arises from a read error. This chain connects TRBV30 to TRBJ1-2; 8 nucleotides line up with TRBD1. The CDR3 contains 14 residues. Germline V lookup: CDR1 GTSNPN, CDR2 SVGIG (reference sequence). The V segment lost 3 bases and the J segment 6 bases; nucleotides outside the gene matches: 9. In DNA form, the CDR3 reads TGTGCCTGGAGCGAGGGGCAGGGGGCCCATGGCTACACCCTC. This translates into CAWSEGQGAHGYTL.